This entry lists 27 T cell receptor beta chains sequenced from one sample in a study of beta chain features in type 1 diabetes. The investigators reverse transcribed all of the isolated RNA, so they sequenced expressed TCRB transcripts. Data came from immunoSEQ multiplex PCR; TCRdb stores just in-frame clones and leaves some out. The data hold some 330,000 clones, with 11% observed a single time. The material sequenced was naive CD4+ T cells from blood. These receptor sequences come from a woman in her 30s in good health.

V and J are TRBV29-1 and TRBJ2-7; D is uncertain. The CDR3 extends over 12 amino acids. CDR1 is SQVTM, CDR2 ANQGSEA, per germline. Trimming cost V 4 bases and J 2 bases, with 9 bases left between them. The CDR3 DNA is TGCAGCGTTGGGTTGCGGACCTACGAGCAGTACTTC. It codes for CSVGLRTYEQYF.

This rearrangement joins TRBV4-3 to TRBJ1-2; the match to TRBD1 covers 7 bases. The CDR3 is 18 residues long. Germline V gene sequence: CDR1 LGHNA, CDR2 YSLEER. V lost 0 bases to trimming and J lost 3 bases; unmatched junction nucleotides: 13. Written as DNA, the CDR3 is TGCGCCAGCAGCCAAGATCTTGGTCCCGGGACAGAACACTATGGCTACACCTTC. Translating it yields CASSQDLGPGTEHYGYTF.

This clone was found a few times. The junction does not match germline at one end; this may be a read error. This CDR3 is CASSQEPGRQGRIF. The CDR3, as DNA: TGCGCCAGCAGCCAAGAGCCCGGTCGACAGGGAAGGATCTTC. The chain uses TRBV4-1 and TRBJ2-7, with 7 positions matching TRBD1. Germline V gives CDR1 MGHRA, CDR2 YSYEKL. This CDR3 has 14 residues.

The rearrangement uses TRBV4-2 and TRBJ1-2, with D possibly matching TRBD1 (5 bases). Germline CDR1 LGHNA, CDR2 YNFKEQ. Deletions cut 0 bases from V and 2 bases from J, with 13 bases between. The CDR3 is made up of 16 amino acids. The CDR3 DNA is TGTGCCAGCAGCCAAGAAGCCCGGCGGGGCAACTATGGCTACACCTTC. Protein: CASSQEARRGNYGYTF.

This clone was seen only a few times. The chain combines TRBV28 with TRBJ1-5; perhaps TRBD1 as D (6 bases). Trimming removed 5 bases from V and 2 bases from J, with 13 bases in between. The CDR3 covers 15 residues. Germline CDR1 and CDR2: MDHEN and SYDVKM. CDR3 protein: CASSPARGGNQPQHF. The CDR3 nucleotides are TGTGCCAGCAGTCCTGCCAGGGGAGGCAATCAGCCCCAGCATTTT.

This clone was seen a few times. The chain uses TRBV13 and TRBJ2-2; 7 positions agree with TRBD2. The junction had 9 bases not matched to a gene; V was cut back by 5 bases and J by 3 bases. The germline V gene has CDR1 PRHDT and CDR2 FYEKMQ (reference sequence). This CDR3 is built from 16 residues. Here the CDR3 reads CASSTRAGAHTGELFF. DNA for the CDR3: TGTGCCAGCAGCACGCGGGCGGGAGCCCACACCGGGGAGCTGTTTTTT. The variable domain in full, with the rest retrieved from reference TRBV13 and TRBJ2-2, is AAGVIQSPRHLIKEKRETATLKCYPIPRHDTVYWYQQGPGQDPQFLISFYEKMQSDKGSIPDRFSAQQFSDYHSELNMSSLELGDSALYFCASSTRAGAHTGELFFGEGSRLTVL.

The rearrangement joins TRBV29-1 to TRBJ1-5; the D is unclear. This CDR3 has 15 residues. CDR1 and CDR2 from the germline V gene are SQVTM and ANQGSEA. Trimming left V 0 bases short and J 7 bases short, with 16 bases between. As DNA, the CDR3 is TGCAGCGTTGAAGATGGGGAGGGCCTAGGGCAGCCCCAGCATTTT. It is translated as CSVEDGEGLGQPQHF.

This clone occurred a few times. The V call is TRBV29-1, the J call TRBJ2-1; 10 bases match TRBD2. CDR3 length: 18 amino acids. Per germline, CDR1 SQVTM and CDR2 ANQGSEA. V shed 7 bases and J 1 base; nucleotides not matched to a gene: 16. The CDR3: CSGFGQGMTSGSYNEQFF. The DNA for the CDR3 is TGCAGCGGGTTTGGACAGGGAATGACTAGCGGGTCCTACAATGAGCAGTTCTTC.

The chain links TRBV13 to TRBJ2-3, with 11 bases fitting TRBD2. Losses at the gene ends were 3 bases for V and 0 bases for J; bases not matched to a gene: 5. Germline-derived CDR1 and CDR2 are PRHDT and FYEKMQ (reference sequence). This CDR3 is 17 amino acids long. The CDR3 nucleotides read TGTGCCAGCAGCTTCATCTGGACTAGCGGGAGCACAGATACGCAGTATTTT. It specifies CASSFIWTSGSTDTQYF.

Concerning this clone itself: Additional DNA sequences in this sample encode the identical CDR3. This chain joins TRBV18 and TRBJ2-7; 9 bases are a match to TRBD1. V lost 2 bases, J lost 3 bases, and 5 bases stayed unmatched. This CDR3 has 15 residues. In germline, CDR1 is KGHSH, CDR2 LQKENI. This CDR3 is CASSPTGQGDYEQYF. CDR3 in DNA: TGTGCCAGCTCACCAACGGGACAGGGTGACTACGAGCAGTACTTC.

This clone was detected only a few times. V is TRBV28 and J is TRBJ2-3; TRBD1 might be the D (5 bases). The CDR3 extends over 15 amino acids. The V end was cut by 4 bases, the J end by 4 bases, with 15 bases between. Germline V lookup: CDR1 MDHEN, CDR2 SYDVKM. CDR3 sequence (DNA): TGTGCCAGCAGTTCGGTTGGGGCCTTGGCAGATACGCAGTATTTT. Encoded protein: CASSSVGALADTQYF.

V is TRBV25-1 and J is TRBJ2-3; 9 nucleotides agree with TRBD1. Trimming removed 2 bases from V and 4 bases from J; junction bases left unmatched: 7. The CDR3 runs 16 residues. Germline-derived CDR1 and CDR2 are MGHDK and SYGVNS. CDR3 protein: CASSERRDRAPDTQYF. CDR3 nucleotides: TGTGCCAGCAGTGAACGCCGGGACAGGGCCCCAGATACGCAGTATTTT. Full variable domain (rest looked up from reference TRBV25-1 and TRBJ2-3): EADIYQTPRYLVIGTGKKITLECSQTMGHDKMYWYQQDPGMELHLIHYSYGVNSTEKGDLSSESTVSRIRTEHFPLTLESARPSHTSQYLCASSERRDRAPDTQYFGPGTRLTVL.

V is TRBV30 and J is TRBJ2-3; D may be TRBD2 (6 bases). Germline V gives CDR1 GTSNPN, CDR2 SVGIG (reference sequence). The CDR3 length is 12 residues. Trimming shortened V by 4 bases and J by 6 bases, and 11 bases separated the two germline ends. CDR3 sequence reads: CAWNPGGDTQYF. Here the CDR3 DNA reads TGTGCCTGGAATCCAGGAGGGGATACGCAGTATTTT.

This clone has just a few counts. Other DNA sequences within the sample encode an identical CDR3. The rearrangement joins TRBV18 to TRBJ2-1; tentatively, D is TRBD1 (6 bases). This CDR3 is built from 13 residues. V was pared by 3 bases and J by 4 bases, with 7 bases between. From germline, CDR1 is KGHSH and CDR2 LQKENI. The DNA for the CDR3 is TGTGCCAGCTCACCTCAGGGGTACAATGAGCAGTTCTTC. Translated, it gives CASSPQGYNEQFF. The full variable domain, in which reference TRBV18 and TRBJ2-1 provide the parts outside the CDR3, is NAGVMQNPRHLVRRRGQEARLRCSPMKGHSHVYWYRQLPEEGLKFMVYLQKENIIDESGMPKERFSAEFPKEGPSILRIQQVVRGDSAAYFCASSPQGYNEQFFGPGTRLTVL.

The table lists this clone with a few counts. The junction does not match germline at one end; this may be a read error. This chain uses TRBV18 with TRBJ2-7; D is perhaps TRBD1 (6 bases). This CDR3 is built from 12 residues. CDR1 and CDR2 (germline): KGHSH, LQKENI. The CDR3 nucleotides read TGTGCCAGCTCACCAGCGAAGGGGGTGCCAGCCTTC. It encodes CASSPAKGVPAF.

This clone was found a few times. The rearrangement uses TRBV6-1 and TRBJ1-4; D remains unclear. The V end lost 3 bases, the J end lost 8 bases, and 13 bases lay between the germline ends. This CDR3 is 14 amino acids long. CDR1 is MNHNS, CDR2 SASEGT, per germline. CDR3 DNA sequence: TGTGCCAGCAGTGATGGATCCAGCGGGGAAAAACTGTTTTTT. It translates to CASSDGSSGEKLFF.

This chain links TRBV29-1 with TRBJ2-3; the match to TRBD2 covers 10 bases. V was pared by 7 bases and J by 10 bases, with 17 bases of the junction left unmatched. This CDR3 contains 15 residues. CDR1 and CDR2 from the germline V gene are SQVTM and ANQGSEA. The CDR3 spells CSAAGLAAQVIPQYF. In nucleotides, the CDR3 is TGCAGCGCGGCCGGACTAGCGGCCCAGGTCATCCCGCAGTATTTT.

In this sample, this clone turned up a few times. The V and J genes are TRBV5-6 and TRBJ2-5, with D possibly matching TRBD1 (6 bases). CDR1 and CDR2 (germline): SGHDT, YYEEEE. The CDR3 consists of 14 residues. Trimming stripped 0 bases from V and 10 bases from J, with 16 bases between. As DNA, the CDR3 is TGTGCCAGCAGCTTGGGAGTTCAGGGGTTCGGCCAGTACTTC. Translation gives CASSLGVQGFGQYF.

Only a few counts were recorded for this clone. The rearrangement links TRBV28 to TRBJ2-3; 9 bases align to TRBD1. The CDR3 spans 13 residues. CDR1 is MDHEN and CDR2 is SYDVKM in the germline V gene. V lost 10 bases, J lost 5 bases, and 7 bases stayed unmatched. CDR3 nucleotide sequence: TGTGCCATCTCGGGACAGGGAGGAGATACGCAGTATTTT. The encoded protein is CAISGQGGDTQYF.

This clone has a handful of counts. V gene TRBV30 combines with J gene TRBJ1-1; D is possibly TRBD1 (5 bases). In germline, CDR1 is GTSNPN, CDR2 SVGIG (reference sequence). Trimming removed 4 bases from V and 1 base from J, with 13 bases in between. The CDR3 has 14 residues. CDR3 nucleotides: TGTGCCTGGAAGATTGGGCAGGGGAACACTGAAGCTTTCTTT. Residues: CAWKIGQGNTEAFF.

This clone showed up just a few times. The chain carries TRBV29-1 and TRBJ2-2, with TRBD1 matching over 9 bases. The V gene end was trimmed by 5 bases and the J gene end by 0 bases; junction bases not matched to a gene: 4. This CDR3 contains 15 residues. The germline V gene has CDR1 SQVTM and CDR2 ANQGSEA. The CDR3 loop reads CSVRTGGPNTGELFF. The CDR3 DNA reads TGCAGCGTTCGCACAGGGGGCCCGAACACCGGGGAGCTGTTTTTT.

This clone has only a few counts. The CDR3 region is CASSVDRLYGYTF. Written as DNA, the CDR3 is TGTGCCAGTAGTGTGGACAGACTCTATGGCTACACCTTC. The chain has TRBV19 and TRBJ1-2; possibly TRBD1 for D (6 bases). The CDR3 runs 13 residues. Germline V gene sequence: CDR1 LNHDA, CDR2 SQIVND (reference sequence). V was trimmed by 5 bases and J by 4 bases, leaving 11 bases between them.

This clone came up a few times. V and J are TRBV5-6 and TRBJ2-5; 7 bases agree with TRBD2. The length of the CDR3 is 17 residues. CDR1 is SGHDT and CDR2 is YYEEEE in the germline V gene. V dropped 1 base and J dropped 2; count of bases not matched to a gene: 11. The CDR3 DNA is TGTGCCAGCAGCTTGCCGGGCAGCAAGCGGGAACAAGAGACCCAGTACTTC. It yields the protein CASSLPGSKREQETQYF.

This clone occurred a few times. J is TRBJ2-7 and V is TRBV15; perhaps TRBD1 as D (6 bases). V lost 5 bases, J lost 4 bases, and 21 bases lay in between. CDR1 is LNHNV, CDR2 YYDKDF, per germline (reference sequence). The CDR3 has 16 amino acids. CDR3 in amino acids: CATSLVGGPAAYEQYF. In nucleotides, the CDR3 is TGTGCCACCAGCCTCGTTGGGGGCCCGGCGGCGTACGAGCAGTACTTC.

This clone turned up a few times. For the CDR3, the DNA is TGTGCCAGCAGTTCCTTCACAGATACGCAGTATTTT. It is translated as CASSSFTDTQYF. V usage is TRBV14 and J usage is TRBJ2-3; D not certain. Trimming took off 6 bases at V and 2 bases at J, with 6 bases between the two ends. The CDR3 spans 12 residues. Germline CDR1 reads SGHDN; CDR2 reads FVKESK. The full variable domain, in which reference TRBV14 and TRBJ2-3 provide the parts outside the CDR3, is EAGVTQFPSHSVIEKGQTVTLRCDPISGHDNLYWYRRVMGKEIKFLLHFVKESKQDESGMPNNRFLAERTGGTYSTLKVQPAELEDSGVYFCASSSFTDTQYFGPGTRLTVL.

The table lists this clone with a few counts. The chain recombines TRBV29-1 with TRBJ2-7; 10 positions agree with TRBD2. The CDR3 loop spans 15 amino acids. Germline loops: CDR1 SQVTM, CDR2 ANQGSEA. V shed 7 bases and J 3 bases; nucleotides not matched to a gene: 12. For the CDR3, the DNA is TGCAGCGCCTCTAACAGGCTAGCGGGAGTCTACGAGCAGTACTTC. It translates to CSASNRLAGVYEQYF.

This clone was counted ten times or more. V and J are TRBV4-2 and TRBJ2-1, with D possibly TRBD2 on 5 matching bases. V lost 1 base and J lost 5, with 12 bases in between. Per germline, CDR1 LGHNA and CDR2 YNFKEQ. The length of the CDR3 is 15 residues. The CDR3 coding sequence is TGTGCCAGCAGCCAAGTTGTGGGAGCGAACAATGAGCAGTTCTTC. This sequence encodes CASSQVVGANNEQFF.